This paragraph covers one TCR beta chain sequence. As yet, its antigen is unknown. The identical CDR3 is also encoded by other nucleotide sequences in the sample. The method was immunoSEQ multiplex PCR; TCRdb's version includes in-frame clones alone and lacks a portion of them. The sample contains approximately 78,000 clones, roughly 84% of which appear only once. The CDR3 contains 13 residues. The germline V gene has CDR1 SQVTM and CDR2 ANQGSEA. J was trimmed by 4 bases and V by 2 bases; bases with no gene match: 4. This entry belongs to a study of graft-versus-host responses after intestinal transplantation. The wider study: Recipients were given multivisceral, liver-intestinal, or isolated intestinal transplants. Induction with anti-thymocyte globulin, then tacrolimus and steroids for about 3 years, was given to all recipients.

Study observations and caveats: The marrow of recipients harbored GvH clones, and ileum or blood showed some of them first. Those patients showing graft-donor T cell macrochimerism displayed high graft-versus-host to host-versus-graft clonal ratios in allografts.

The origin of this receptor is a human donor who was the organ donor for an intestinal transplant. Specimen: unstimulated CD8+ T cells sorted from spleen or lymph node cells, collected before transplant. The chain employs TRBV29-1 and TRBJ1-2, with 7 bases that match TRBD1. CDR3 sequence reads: CSVESGTVYGYTF. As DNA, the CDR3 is TGCAGCGTTGAATCGGGGACAGTCTATGGCTACACCTTC.